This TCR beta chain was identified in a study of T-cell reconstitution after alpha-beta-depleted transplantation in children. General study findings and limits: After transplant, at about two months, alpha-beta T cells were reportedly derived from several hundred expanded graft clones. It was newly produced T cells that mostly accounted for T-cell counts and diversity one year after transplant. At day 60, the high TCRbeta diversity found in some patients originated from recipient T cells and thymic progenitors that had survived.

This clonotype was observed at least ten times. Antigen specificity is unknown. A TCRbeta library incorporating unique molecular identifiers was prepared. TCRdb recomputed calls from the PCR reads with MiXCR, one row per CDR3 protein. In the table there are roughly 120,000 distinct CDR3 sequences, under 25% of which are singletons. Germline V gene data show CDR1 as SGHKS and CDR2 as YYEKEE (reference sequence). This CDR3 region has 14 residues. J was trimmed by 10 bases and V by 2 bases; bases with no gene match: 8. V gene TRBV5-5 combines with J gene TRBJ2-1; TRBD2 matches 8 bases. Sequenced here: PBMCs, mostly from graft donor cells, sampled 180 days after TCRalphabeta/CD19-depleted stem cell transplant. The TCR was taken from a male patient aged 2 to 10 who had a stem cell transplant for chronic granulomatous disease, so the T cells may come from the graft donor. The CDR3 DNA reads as TGTGCCAGCAGCTTTAATCCTAGCGGGCCCGAGCAGTTCTTC. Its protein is CASSFNPSGPEQFF. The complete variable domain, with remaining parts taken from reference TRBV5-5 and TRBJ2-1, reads DAGVTQSPTHLIKTRGQQVTLRCSPISGHKSVSWYQQVLGQGPQFIFQYYEKEERGRGNFPDRFSARQFPNYSSELNVNALLLGDSALYLCASSFNPSGPEQFFGPGTRLTVL.